One sample yielded the 24 T cell receptor beta chains listed below, sequenced in a study of blood T cell repertoires in COVID-19. Some clones are missing from TCRdb's copy, which holds only in-frame ones; the method was immunoSEQ multiplex PCR. The sample lists some 150,000 clones; over 85% were seen once. Source material: peripheral blood. The receptors shown here come from a human donor in a cohort sampled during active COVID-19.

V gene TRBV12-1 combines with J gene TRBJ1-4; TRBD1 is the table's D call, not checked against the DNA. TRBV12-1 is a listed pseudogene. The CDR3 totals 14 residues. The CDR3 is CASSWGQDNEKLFF. The CDR3 nucleotides read TGTGCCAGCAGCTGGGGACAGGATAATGAAAAACTGTTTTTT.

The J gene is TRBJ2-5, the V gene TRBV2, with a weak D call TRBD2 (5 bases). The V end was cut by 7 bases, the J end by 5 bases, with 23 bases between. This CDR3 spans 16 amino acids. CDR1 SNHLY and CDR2 FYNNEI come from the germline V gene. The CDR3 here is CASIHNPGGLRETQYF. DNA of the CDR3: TGTGCCAGCATACACAACCCGGGCGGACTGCGTGAGACCCAGTACTTC.

The V and J genes are TRBV21-1 and TRBJ1-5; TRBD1, the table's D call, was not compared with the DNA. TRBV21-1 is given as a pseudogene. The CDR3 is 15 amino acids. The CDR3 is CASSNRADSNQPQHF. CDR3 in DNA: TGTGCCAGCAGTAACAGGGCAGATAGCAATCAGCCCCAGCATTTT.

J is TRBJ2-2 and V is TRBV10-3; TRBD1 might be the D (5 bases). The germline CDR1 and CDR2 sequences are ENHRY and SYGVKD. The germline V and J ends were trimmed by 2 bases and 4 bases, with 11 bases remaining between them. The CDR3 extends over 15 amino acids. CDR3 nucleotide sequence: TGTGCCATCAGTGAGAAGGGGCCCCTCACCGGGGAGCTGTTTTTT. Amino acid sequence: CAISEKGPLTGELFF.

The V gene is TRBV5-1, the J gene TRBJ2-1, with 8 nucleotides matching TRBD2. J gave up 6 bases and V 4 bases, and 12 bases lay outside the gene matches. Per the germline V gene, CDR1 is SGHRS and CDR2 is YFSETQ. This CDR3 contains 16 residues. CDR3 region: CASSPNPGTSRNEQFF. CDR3 sequence (DNA): TGCGCCAGCAGCCCCAACCCCGGGACTAGTCGCAATGAGCAGTTCTTC.

This rearrangement joins TRBV3-1 (or the pseudogene TRBV3-2) to TRBJ1-3, with a weak D call TRBD1 (6 bases). V dropped 8 bases and J dropped 2 bases, with 16 bases sitting between them. Germline V gives CDR1 LGHDT, CDR2 YNNKEL (reference sequence). The CDR3 runs to 15 residues. DNA for the CDR3: TGTGCCAGCGGAATGGGGGCAGACACTGGAAACACCATATATTTT. Protein sequence: CASGMGADTGNTIYF.

V is TRBV11-2 and J is TRBJ2-1, with 15 positions matching TRBD2. V trimming: 5 bases; J trimming: 10 bases; junction bases outside the gene matches: 9. Germline V gene data show CDR1 as SGHAT and CDR2 as FQNNGV. This CDR3 has 16 amino acids. CDR3 protein: CASSPRTSGGALEQFF. CDR3 in DNA: TGTGCCAGCAGCCCACGGACTAGCGGGGGGGCCTTAGAGCAGTTCTTC.

The chain is built from TRBV18 and TRBJ1-2; D ambiguous. This CDR3 spans 15 amino acids. V lost 3 bases and J lost 8, with 19 bases in between. Germline CDR1 reads KGHSH; CDR2 reads LQKENI. The CDR3 sequence is CASSPDQKSGEGYTF. In DNA form, the CDR3 reads TGTGCCAGCTCACCCGACCAAAAAAGCGGGGAGGGCTACACCTTC. Looking up the rest from reference TRBV18 and TRBJ1-2 gives the full variable domain: NAGVMQNPRHLVRRRGQEARLRCSPMKGHSHVYWYRQLPEEGLKFMVYLQKENIIDESGMPKERFSAEFPKEGPSILRIQQVVRGDSAAYFCASSPDQKSGEGYTFGSGTRLTVV.

The chain links TRBV18 to TRBJ1-3, with 8 bases matching TRBD1. CDR3 length equals 15 residues. With V trimmed by 4 bases and J by 4 bases, 6 bases remained unmatched. Germline V gene lookup returns CDR1 KGHSH and CDR2 LQKENI. CDR3 nucleotides: TGTGCCAGCTCACGTATGACAGGGGACGGAAACACCATATATTTT. Translation: CASSRMTGDGNTIYF.

V gene TRBV5-4 combines with J gene TRBJ1-2, with D possibly being TRBD1 (6 bases). The germline V gene encodes CDR1 SGHNT and CDR2 YYREEE (reference sequence). Trimming removed 4 bases at V and 4 bases at J, with 17 bases between. This CDR3 spans 15 amino acids. The CDR3 is CASSLWTAVVYGYTF. CDR3 sequence (DNA): TGTGCCAGCAGCCTCTGGACAGCCGTCGTCTATGGCTACACCTTC.

The sample holds one count of this clone. V is TRBV4-2 and J is TRBJ1-3; TRBD1 is a possible D gene (6 bases). The CDR3 extends over 14 amino acids. Per germline, CDR1 LGHNA and CDR2 YNFKEQ. Trimming left V 4 bases short and J 0 bases short, with 7 bases between. Here the CDR3 reads CASSRDNSGNTIYF. The CDR3 DNA follows: TGTGCCAGCAGCCGGGACAACTCTGGAAACACCATATATTTT.

This chain joins TRBV7-9 and TRBJ2-1; TRBD1 aligns across 9 bases. There are 18 residues in the CDR3. From germline, CDR1 is SEHNR and CDR2 FQNEAQ (reference sequence). V trimming: 4 bases; J trimming: 4 bases; junction bases outside the gene matches: 14. CDR3 bases: TGTGCCAGCAGCTCCTTTTTGTGGGGGACAGGGCAATACAATGAGCAGTTCTTC. Translated, it gives CASSSFLWGTGQYNEQFF.

The chain recombines TRBV10-3 with TRBJ2-2, with D possibly being TRBD2 (6 bases). The CDR3 spans 15 residues. Germline CDR1 reads ENHRY; CDR2 reads SYGVKD. The germline V and J ends were trimmed by 4 bases and 1 base, with 10 bases remaining between them. DNA of the CDR3: TGTGCCATCAGTGCGGGACTGATGAACACCGGGGAGCTGTTTTTT. This translates into CAISAGLMNTGELFF.

This sequence joins TRBV4-1 and TRBJ1-2, with 10 nucleotides matching TRBD1. Germline loops: CDR1 MGHRA, CDR2 YSYEKL. Losses at the gene ends were 2 bases for V and 4 bases for J; bases not matched to a gene: 10. CDR3 length: 17 residues. The CDR3 bases are TGCGCCAGCAGCCAAATGGGAGAGGGACAGGGGCTCTATGGCTACACCTTC. It yields the protein CASSQMGEGQGLYGYTF.

The genes are TRBV13 and TRBJ2-1; 9 bases are shared with TRBD2. The CDR3 extends over 12 amino acids. After removal of 3 bases from V and 14 bases from J, the junction contained 5 bases not matched to a gene. Germline V gene data show CDR1 as PRHDT and CDR2 as FYEKMQ (reference sequence). The CDR3 region is CASSLSGGSEFF. CDR3 DNA sequence: TGTGCCAGCAGCTTGAGCGGGGGGTCCGAGTTCTTC.

The chain uses TRBV6-6 and TRBJ1-1, with D unresolved. Looked up from germline, CDR1 is MNHNY and CDR2 is SVGAGI (reference sequence). V was shortened by 4 bases and J by 2 bases, with 11 bases between the two germline ends. This CDR3 has 14 residues. The CDR3 region is CASSSAGSNTEAFF. CDR3 nucleotides: TGTGCCAGCAGTTCCGCGGGGAGTAACACTGAAGCTTTCTTT.

The CDR3 sequence is CSVAGAYGETQYF. The CDR3 DNA reads as TGCAGCGTTGCAGGGGCCTACGGAGAGACCCAGTACTTC. V gene TRBV29-1 combines with J gene TRBJ2-5, with D perhaps TRBD1 (6 bases). The CDR3 extends over 13 amino acids. V was cut by 4 bases and J by 4 bases, with 13 bases left in between. The V gene's germline CDR1 is SQVTM and CDR2 ANQGSEA.

V is TRBV5-8 and J is TRBJ2-5; TRBD2 might be the D (6 bases). Between the trimmed V and J ends, which lost 7 bases and 4 bases, there was a span of 26 bases. The CDR3 consists of 17 residues. Germline V gene data show CDR1 as SGHTS and CDR2 as YDEGEE. Written as DNA, the CDR3 is TGTGCCAGCCAGAGCAGACTAGGGGCCCGCTTGGCAGAGACCCAGTACTTC. It yields the protein CASQSRLGARLAETQYF.

The genes are TRBV5-1 and TRBJ2-7; 7 nucleotides line up with TRBD1. The CDR3 covers 14 residues. Germline V lookup: CDR1 SGHRS, CDR2 YFSETQ. V gave up 4 bases and J gave up 1 base; unmatched junction bases: 5. CDR3 residues: CASSPLGQSYEQYF. The DNA of the CDR3 is TGCGCCAGCAGCCCACTGGGACAGTCCTACGAGCAGTACTTC. The full variable domain, its missing parts supplied by reference TRBV5-1 and TRBJ2-7, is KAGVTQTPRYLIKTRGQQVTLSCSPISGHRSVSWYQQTPGQGLQFLFEYFSETQRNKGNFPGRFSGRQFSNSRSEMNVSTLELGDSALYLCASSPLGQSYEQYFGPGTRLTVT.

V gene TRBV10-1 combines with J gene TRBJ2-7; 7 bases agree with TRBD2. From germline, CDR1 is WNHNN and CDR2 SYGVQD (reference sequence). This CDR3 comprises 10 residues. The trim removed 8 bases at V and 12 bases at J, leaving 7 bases unmatched. This CDR3 is CASGGGCGYF. CDR3 DNA: TGCGCCAGCGGGGGGGGATGTGGGTACTTC.

J is TRBJ1-6 and V is TRBV3-1 (or the pseudogene TRBV3-2), with D perhaps TRBD1 (5 bases). Germline-derived CDR1 and CDR2 are LGHDT and YNNKEL (reference sequence). V shed 5 bases and J shed 6 bases, with 11 bases lying between them. The CDR3 extends over 14 amino acids. The chain's CDR3 is CASSLDSTNSPLHF. CDR3 nucleotide sequence: TGTGCCAGCAGCTTAGACAGTACTAATTCACCCCTCCACTTT.

The rearrangement joins TRBV18 to TRBJ2-1; unclear D gene. The germline V gene has CDR1 KGHSH and CDR2 LQKENI. CDR3 length: 13 residues. Trimming shortened V by 2 bases and J by 11 bases, and 13 bases separated the two germline ends. CDR3 coding DNA: TGTGCCAGCTCACCAGAGGCAGTTCGAAAGCAGTTCTTC. The encoded protein is CASSPEAVRKQFF.

This clone was seen more than once but under ten times. V and J are TRBV3-1 (or the pseudogene TRBV3-2) and TRBJ2-7; perhaps TRBD2 as D (6 bases). Per germline, CDR1 LGHDT and CDR2 YNNKEL (reference sequence). The CDR3 contains 14 residues. Trimming shortened V by 1 base and J by 1 base, and 8 bases separated the two germline ends. The CDR3 reads CASSQAGGSYEQYF. The DNA of the CDR3 is TGTGCCAGCAGCCAAGCTGGGGGGTCCTACGAGCAGTACTTC.

This sequence joins TRBV19 and TRBJ1-2, with D maybe TRBD1 (6 bases). CDR3 length equals 13 residues. CDR1 LNHDA and CDR2 SQIVND come from the germline V gene (reference sequence). V shed 3 bases and J shed 7 bases, with 12 bases lying between them. The CDR3 reads CASSIRGGPGYTF. The CDR3 region has the DNA TGTGCCAGTAGTATTAGGGGGGGGCCTGGCTACACCTTC.